The clone carrying this T cell receptor beta chain has a handful of counts. No antigen is known for it. The CDR3 is 16 residues long. Germline lookup yields CDR1 KGHDR and CDR2 SFDVKD. V gave up 3 bases and J gave up 4 bases; unmatched junction bases: 8. This record comes from a study of vaccination and CD4 T cells after COVID-19. The assay that was used to sequence DNA from cultured CD4+ T cells was the Oncomine TCR Beta short-read assay. MiXCR was run by TCRdb on the PCR reads, yielding one entry per CDR3 protein. This table has almost 6,000 distinct CDR3 sequences, roughly 36% appearing once. Treatment meaning: roughly ten-day PBMC culture with coronavirus spike peptide pools or control peptides (ViraFEST assay). One should note that the unexposed donor's CD4+ T cells were collected before the COVID-19 pandemic (2011-2018).

V is TRBV24-1 and J is TRBJ2-5; 9 positions match TRBD2. The receptor comes from a human donor in good health. Sequencing was done on a sample of CD4+ T cells from blood, cultured in vitro. Here the CDR3 DNA reads TGTGCCACCAGTGATGGGGCGACTAGCGGACGAGAGACCCAGTACTTC. Its translation is CATSDGATSGRETQYF.